Below, one TCR beta chain is given with its context. Donors of Cohort 3 who recovered were those that had two negative PCRs, clearance, or symptom resolution. Original data processing: Researchers report that nucleated cell counts were estimated from reference gene primer amplification. Profiled with immunoSEQ multiplex PCR; TCRdb holds only in-frame clones, not every one. That table supplies the V and J calls and clone size; D and trimming were determined from the DNA. The repertoire holds approximately 300,000 clones, 87% seen once, with approximately 5% in the top ten. The germline gives CDR1 SGHNT, CDR2 YYREEE (reference sequence). CDR3 size: 15 residues. Trimming took 1 base from V and 3 from J, leaving 11 bases between them. The data derive from a study of blood T cell repertoires in COVID-19.

This chain uses TRBV5-4 with TRBJ1-5; TRBD1 might be the D (5 bases). This clonotype was obtained from a woman aged 25-40 years who had recovered from COVID-19. Sequencing was done on a sample of PBMCs or T cells enriched from blood (not recorded which). The CDR3 protein is CASSLFDRPNQPQHF. CDR3 coding DNA: TGTGCCAGCAGCTTGTTTGACAGACCCAATCAGCCCCAGCATTTT.